This passage covers 9 T cell receptor beta chains from one sample sequenced in a study of blood T cell repertoires in COVID-19 (dated by TCRdb to 2018 to 2021). Libraries were constructed by the immunoSEQ multiplex PCR assay. TCRdb carries this immuneACCESS record with in-frame sequences only. Its versions omit some clonotypes, under half of them owing to an unresolved V gene in the studies checked, with the rest unexplained. This sample has roughly 120,000 clones in its table, and approximately 81% of those were observed once. Together, the top ten hold under 5% of the sample. Sequencing input: peripheral blood. The receptors shown here come from an elderly woman with acute or convalescent COVID-19.

The chain carries TRBV6-6 and TRBJ2-1, with D tentatively TRBD2 (6 bases). Germline values: CDR1 MNHNY, CDR2 SVGAGI (reference sequence). This CDR3 contains 14 residues. Trimming shortened V by 0 bases and J by 10 bases, and 13 bases separated the two germline ends. CDR3 residues: CASSYSGLQEEQFF. CDR3 in DNA: TGTGCCAGCAGTTACTCGGGACTCCAAGAAGAGCAGTTCTTC.

The J gene is TRBJ2-7, the V gene TRBV27; 11 nucleotides line up with TRBD2. This CDR3 is 17 amino acids long. With 5 bases clipped from V and 2 bases from J, the junction kept 11 bases outside the gene matches. The V gene's germline CDR1 is MNHEY and CDR2 SMNVEV (reference sequence). CDR3 region: CASSTRSGRGGAYEQYF. The CDR3 DNA reads TGTGCCAGCAGTACTCGTAGCGGGAGGGGGGGGGCCTACGAGCAGTACTTC.

The V call is TRBV10-1, the J call TRBJ2-2, with 9 bases matching TRBD2. The CDR3 runs to 17 residues. CDR1 is WNHNN, CDR2 SYGVQD, per germline (reference sequence). V was clipped by 2 bases and J by 6 bases; unmatched bases: 10. The CDR3 region has the DNA TGCGCCAGCAGTGAGCCGAAAGCGGGGGGTGCGGCCGGGGAGCTGTTTTTT. Protein sequence: CASSEPKAGGAAGELFF.

The chain employs TRBV28 and TRBJ2-7, with a tentative D call TRBD2 (6 bases). Trimming stripped 5 bases from V and 7 bases from J, with 21 bases between. Looked up from germline, CDR1 is MDHEN and CDR2 is SYDVKM. The CDR3 consists of 15 residues. CDR3 amino acids: CASSTVAEGSREQYF. The DNA for the CDR3 is TGTGCCAGCAGTACCGTAGCGGAGGGTTCGAGGGAGCAGTACTTC.

The V and J genes are TRBV7-7 and TRBJ2-5, with 7 nucleotides matching TRBD1. The germline CDR1 and CDR2 sequences are SSHAT and FNYEAQ (reference sequence). The trim removed 5 bases at V and 4 bases at J, leaving 7 bases unmatched. The CDR3 contains 14 residues. CDR3 sequence: CASSPGTAGETQYF. The CDR3 bases are TGTGCCAGCAGCCCCGGGACAGCCGGAGAGACCCAGTACTTC.

The J gene is TRBJ1-6, the V gene TRBV30, with D possibly TRBD1 on 5 matching bases. Germline V gene sequence: CDR1 GTSNPN, CDR2 SVGIG (reference sequence). V gave up 2 bases and J gave up 4 bases, with 15 bases separating them. The CDR3 runs 16 residues. This CDR3 reads CAWSWAGRNYNSPLHF. DNA of the CDR3: TGTGCCTGGAGTTGGGCAGGGCGAAATTATAATTCACCCCTCCACTTT.

J is TRBJ1-5 and V is TRBV19; D is possibly TRBD1 (5 bases). V lost 6 bases and J lost 10, with 16 bases in between. CDR1 and CDR2 from the germline V gene are LNHDA and SQIVND (reference sequence). CDR3 length: 13 residues. The DNA of the CDR3 is TGTGCCAGTAGACGGGACTCCTACGACCCCCAGCATTTT. Translating it yields CASRRDSYDPQHF.

The chain recombines TRBV29-1 with TRBJ1-1; 7 bases are a match to TRBD1. The CDR3 runs 11 residues. V lost 5 bases, J lost 10 bases, and 7 bases stayed unmatched. The germline CDR1 and CDR2 sequences are SQVTM and ANQGSEA. CDR3 coding DNA: TGCAGCGTTTGGGACAGTCGGGGAGCTTTCTTT. The encoded protein is CSVWDSRGAFF.

The rearrangement joins TRBV19 to TRBJ1-4, with TRBD1 matching over 10 bases. Per the germline V gene, CDR1 is LNHDA and CDR2 is SQIVND (reference sequence). V was clipped by 3 bases and J by 3 bases; unmatched bases: 4. This CDR3 is 16 amino acids long. CDR3 in DNA: TGTGCCAGTAGTATTGACAGGGGGCAGGCTAATGAAAAACTGTTTTTT. Translation: CASSIDRGQANEKLFF.